This T cell receptor (beta chain) was profiled in a study of regulatory T cells in long-lasting Graves disease. The wider study: Over 5 years of antithyroid drugs plus positive TSH receptor antibodies defined persistent Graves' disease.

For TCR beta, libraries came from iRepertoire HTBI primers and Arm-PCR of CDR3 regions. TCRdb re-analysed the multiplex PCR reads in MiXCR, keeping a single row per CDR3 protein. The table has 300,000 to 500,000 distinct CDR3 sequences, around 20% seen once. Study conclusions and caveats: Study of thyroid tissue was not done, with only peripheral blood studied.

Specified time point: persistent/refractory GD, antithyroid drugs over 5 years with positive TRAb. Construction of the TCR library relied on RNA isolated from PBMCs. As collected, the peripheral blood samples measured around 9 milliliters each and went into EDTA tubes. This CDR3 has 14 amino acids. Trimming cost V 2 bases and J 9 bases, with 11 bases left between them. The germline V gene has CDR1 WSHSY and CDR2 SAAADI. On this clonotype itself: Its antigen is unidentified.

The sequence came from a female donor with Graves disease. The chain has TRBV10-2 and TRBJ1-6; D possibly corresponds to TRBD1 (5 bases). The sample consisted of peripheral blood mononuclear cells (PBMCs), taken when the disease was refractory, from a patient treated with antithyroid drugs. In nucleotides, the CDR3 is TGCGCCAGCAGTGAGGCCCAGGGTACTTCACCCCTCCACTTT. This translates into CASSEAQGTSPLHF.